The next 20 T cell receptor beta chains were all read from a single sample in a study of shared clonotypes between healthy human individuals. Method: immunoSEQ multiplex PCR; TCRdb's copy keeps in-frame clones and lacks some. The repertoire includes around 1 million clones, approximately 80% of them detected once, and 1.5% sits in the top ten. Source material: memory CD4+ T cells sorted from blood. Subset: CD45RA-negative fraction. The receptors here all came from a man aged 18-30 years in good health.

Regarding this clone: Within the sample, other DNA sequences also encode this same CDR3. The J gene is TRBJ1-5, the V gene TRBV28; 9 bases are shared with TRBD1. The germline V gene encodes CDR1 MDHEN and CDR2 SYDVKM. This CDR3 contains 16 residues. V lost 4 bases, J lost 2 bases, and 6 bases stayed unmatched. The CDR3 nucleotides read TGTGCCAGCAGTTCATTGACAGGGGGTGGCAATCAGCCCCAGCATTTT. Translation gives CASSSLTGGGNQPQHF.

The J gene is TRBJ2-3, the V gene TRBV11-3; D may be TRBD2 (5 bases). Trimming pared 0 bases from V and 3 bases from J, leaving 10 bases between. CDR3 size: 15 residues. Germline V gene data show CDR1 as SGHNT and CDR2 as YENEEA. This CDR3 reads CASSLDGGGTDTQYF. CDR3 coding DNA: TGTGCCAGCAGCTTAGACGGAGGCGGGACAGATACGCAGTATTTT.

This sequence joins TRBV7-2 and TRBJ2-1; D gene unclear. This CDR3 contains 16 residues. In germline, CDR1 is SGHTA, CDR2 FQGNSA. The germline V and J ends were trimmed by 5 bases and 0 bases, with 14 bases remaining between them. DNA for the CDR3: TGTGCCAGCAGCCAATCACCTAACCCCTCCTACAATGAGCAGTTCTTC. Protein sequence: CASSQSPNPSYNEQFF.

The rearrangement uses TRBV29-1 and TRBJ1-1; 11 nucleotides match TRBD1. Trimming at V came to 7 bases and at J to 1 base, leaving 2 bases not matched to a gene. Per germline, CDR1 SQVTM and CDR2 ANQGSEA. This CDR3 has 13 residues. The CDR3 here is CSAGTGGNTEAFF. The CDR3 DNA reads as TGCAGCGCAGGGACAGGGGGGAACACTGAAGCTTTCTTT.

CDR3 protein: CASRGTGQVWDNQPQHF. The CDR3 coding sequence is TGTGCCAGCAGGGGGACAGGGCAGGTTTGGGACAATCAGCCCCAGCATTTT. This sequence joins TRBV27 and TRBJ1-5; 9 nucleotides agree with TRBD1. V gave up 6 bases and J gave up 3 bases; unmatched junction bases: 12. CDR1 and CDR2 (germline): MNHEY, SMNVEV (reference sequence). The CDR3 runs 17 residues.

The chain joins TRBV6-5 to TRBJ2-6; D is unclear. V was clipped by 5 bases and J by 9 bases, with 11 bases between them. The CDR3 is 13 amino acids. The germline V gene encodes CDR1 MNHEY and CDR2 SVGAGI. The CDR3 region has the DNA TGTGCCAGCAGTAGGGAAGTAAACAACGTCCTGACTTTC. It encodes CASSREVNNVLTF.

The chain has TRBV7-9 and TRBJ1-5; TRBD1 matches at 8 bases. CDR1 and CDR2 (germline): SEHNR, FQNEAQ (reference sequence). With 5 bases clipped from V and 4 bases from J, the junction kept 1 base outside the gene matches. The CDR3 consists of 13 residues. CDR3 in amino acids: CASSRTGNQPQHF. Here the CDR3 DNA reads TGTGCCAGCAGCCGGACAGGGAATCAGCCCCAGCATTTT.

V is TRBV11-3 and J is TRBJ2-1, with 14 nucleotides matching TRBD2. Germline V gives CDR1 SGHNT, CDR2 YENEEA. V gave up 3 bases and J gave up 7 bases; unmatched junction bases: 5. The CDR3 is 16 residues long. Written as DNA, the CDR3 is TGTGCCAGCAGCTTGAGGACTAGCGGGGGGAGGAATGAGCAGTTCTTC. The encoded protein is CASSLRTSGGRNEQFF. Filled out from reference TRBV11-3 and TRBJ2-1, the complete variable domain reads EAGVVQSPRYKIIEKKQPVAFWCNPISGHNTLYWYLQNLGQGPELLIRYENEEAVDDSQLPKDRFSAERLKGVDSTLKIQPAELGDSAVYLCASSLRTSGGRNEQFFGPGTRLTVL.

J is TRBJ2-5 and V is TRBV5-4; D perhaps matches TRBD1 (6 bases). Germline CDR1 and CDR2: SGHNT and YYREEE (reference sequence). The CDR3 totals 14 residues. V lost 1 base, J lost 6 bases, and 13 bases lay in between. The CDR3 DNA follows: TGTGCCAGCAGCTTGCTACAGGGCGAAAAGACCCAGTACTTC. It specifies CASSLLQGEKTQYF. The whole variable domain, filled in from reference TRBV5-4 and TRBJ2-5, reads ETGVTQSPTHLIKTRGQQVTLRCSSQSGHNTVSWYQQALGQGPQFIFQYYREEENGRGNFPPRFSGLQFPNYSSELNVNALELDDSALYLCASSLLQGEKTQYFGPGTRLLVL.

This clone appeared once. Being one base from a much bigger clone, this may be a read error. The chain joins TRBV6-1 to TRBJ1-5, with D unclear. Germline assignment: CDR1 MNHNS and CDR2 SASEGT. The CDR3 is made up of 11 amino acids. Trimming stripped 2 bases from V and 4 bases from J, with 0 bases between. The CDR3 nucleotides read TGTGCCAGCAGTGAAAATCAGCCCCAGCATTTT. It codes for CASSENQPQHF.

The gene calls are TRBV6-1 and TRBJ1-2, with 10 bases fitting TRBD1. V was clipped by 8 bases and J by 1 base; unmatched bases: 4. Germline V gene data show CDR1 as MNHNS and CDR2 as SASEGT. The CDR3 covers 14 residues. CDR3 bases: TGTGCCAGCGTTTGGACAGGGGGTAACTATGGCTACACCTTC. Encoded protein: CASVWTGGNYGYTF.

The chain couples TRBV19 to TRBJ2-7, with D possibly matching TRBD2 (5 bases). Germline assignment: CDR1 LNHDA and CDR2 SQIVND (reference sequence). With 3 bases removed from V and 1 base from J, the gap between germline ends came to 10 bases. There are 14 residues in the CDR3. In DNA form, the CDR3 reads TGTGCCAGTAGTATCTCCCCGGGGTCCTACGAGCAGTACTTC. Its protein product is CASSISPGSYEQYF.

The rearrangement links TRBV10-3 to TRBJ2-2; tentatively, D is TRBD1 (7 bases). The germline V gene has CDR1 ENHRY and CDR2 SYGVKD. This CDR3 contains 15 residues. Trimming cost V 10 bases and J 0 bases, with 15 bases left between them. CDR3 DNA: TGTGCCACCCAAGGAGGGGGCCCGAACACCGGGGAGCTGTTTTTT. Protein: CATQGGGPNTGELFF.

This chain uses TRBV28 with TRBJ1-6; TRBD1 matches 7 bases. Germline V gives CDR1 MDHEN, CDR2 SYDVKM. The junction had 7 bases not matched to a gene; V was cut back by 4 bases and J by 10 bases. The CDR3 is 14 residues long. Written as DNA, the CDR3 is TGTGCCAGCAGTTCGACAGGGAGGTGGTCACCCCTCCACTTT. Amino acid sequence: CASSSTGRWSPLHF. Full variable domain (rest looked up from reference TRBV28 and TRBJ1-6): DVKVTQSSRYLVKRTGEKVFLECVQDMDHENMFWYRQDPGLGLRLIYFSYDVKMKEKGDIPEGYSVSREKKERFSLILESASTNQTSMYLCASSSTGRWSPLHFGNGTRLTVT.

In this sample, this clone turned up a few times. The gene calls are TRBV5-4 and TRBJ2-5; TRBD2 aligns across 14 bases. This CDR3 has 16 amino acids. CDR1 SGHNT and CDR2 YYREEE come from the germline V gene (reference sequence). J was trimmed by 1 base and V by 5 bases; bases with no gene match: 4. CDR3 DNA sequence: TGTGCCAGCAGGGCGGGACTAGCGGGGGTCCAAGAGACCCAGTACTTC. Protein sequence: CASRAGLAGVQETQYF.

This clone was counted between two and nine times. Other nucleotide sequences in the sample specify the same CDR3. The rearrangement links TRBV5-1 to TRBJ2-1, with 7 bases fitting TRBD1. Germline assignment: CDR1 SGHRS and CDR2 YFSETQ. The ends lost 3 bases at V and 2 bases at J; junction bases unmatched: 2. The CDR3 sequence is 14 residues long. CDR3 DNA sequence: TGCGCCAGCAGCTGGACAGGACCCTACAATGAGCAGTTCTTC. This gives the protein CASSWTGPYNEQFF.

CDR3 amino acids: CASSEQGSQPQHF. CDR3 in DNA: TGTGCCAGCAGTGAACAGGGCAGCCAGCCCCAGCATTTT. The V gene is TRBV6-1, the J gene TRBJ1-5; maybe TRBD1 (5 bases). V was pared by 2 bases and J by 7 bases, with 9 bases between. This CDR3 has 13 amino acids. Per the germline V gene, CDR1 is MNHNS and CDR2 is SASEGT.

The rearrangement uses TRBV18 and TRBJ1-3; weak D call: TRBD1 (6 bases). This CDR3 is 17 amino acids long. V shed 3 bases and J shed 0 bases, with 15 bases lying between them. Germline-derived CDR1 and CDR2 are KGHSH and LQKENI. The CDR3 region has the DNA TGTGCCAGCTCACCGCAGACAGGCCATCTCTCTGGAAACACCATATATTTT. This encodes CASSPQTGHLSGNTIYF. Drawing the rest from reference TRBV18 and TRBJ1-3, the complete variable domain is NAGVMQNPRHLVRRRGQEARLRCSPMKGHSHVYWYRQLPEEGLKFMVYLQKENIIDESGMPKERFSAEFPKEGPSILRIQQVVRGDSAAYFCASSPQTGHLSGNTIYFGEGSWLTVV.

This sequence joins TRBV7-2 and TRBJ2-7; D unresolved. The CDR3 covers 13 residues. CDR1 SGHTA and CDR2 FQGNSA come from the germline V gene. V was clipped by 5 bases and J by 0 bases, with 8 bases between them. DNA of the CDR3: TGTGCCAGCAGCGCCTACTCCTCCTACGAGCAGTACTTC. Translating gives CASSAYSSYEQYF.

This clone was picked up many times. The J gene is TRBJ1-5, the V gene TRBV19; TRBD1 matches at 7 bases. The CDR3 extends over 17 amino acids. With 3 bases clipped from V and 1 base from J, the junction kept 9 bases outside the gene matches. Germline lookup yields CDR1 LNHDA and CDR2 SQIVND (reference sequence). The CDR3 bases are TGTGCCAGTAGTATCCCCGGGACAGTGGGGAGCAATCAGCCCCAGCATTTT. This encodes CASSIPGTVGSNQPQHF.